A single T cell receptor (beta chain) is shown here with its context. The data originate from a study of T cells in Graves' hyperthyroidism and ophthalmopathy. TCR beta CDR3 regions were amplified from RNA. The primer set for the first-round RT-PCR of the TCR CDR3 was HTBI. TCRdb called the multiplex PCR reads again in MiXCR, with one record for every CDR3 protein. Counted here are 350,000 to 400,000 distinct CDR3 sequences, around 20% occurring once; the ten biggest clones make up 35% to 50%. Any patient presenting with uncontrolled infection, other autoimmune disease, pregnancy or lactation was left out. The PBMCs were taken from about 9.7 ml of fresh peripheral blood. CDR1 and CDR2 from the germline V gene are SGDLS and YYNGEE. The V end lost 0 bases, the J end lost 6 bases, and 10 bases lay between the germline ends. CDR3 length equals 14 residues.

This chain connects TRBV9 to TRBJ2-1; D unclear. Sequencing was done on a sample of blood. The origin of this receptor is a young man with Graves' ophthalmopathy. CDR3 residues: CASSVANPGNEQFF. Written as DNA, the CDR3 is TGTGCCAGCAGCGTAGCCAACCCGGGCAATGAGCAGTTCTTC.